One sample yielded the 22 T cell receptor beta chains listed below, sequenced in a study of cytomegalovirus exposure and HLA in healthy donors. The data were produced by immunoSEQ multiplex PCR, yet TCRdb's version contains in-frame clones alone and is incomplete. The table lists under 150,000 clones, about 87% of them singletons. The sample taken for sequencing was PBMCs. Receptors were obtained from a man aged 18 to 29 in good health and CMV-seropositive.

The V call is TRBV30, the J call TRBJ2-7; possibly TRBD2 for D (6 bases). Germline V lookup: CDR1 GTSNPN, CDR2 SVGIG (reference sequence). Trimming took off 3 bases at V and 3 bases at J, with 12 bases between the two ends. CDR3 size: 13 residues. The CDR3 here is CAWSIGRGYEQYF. CDR3 nucleotides: TGTGCCTGGAGCATAGGGCGGGGCTACGAGCAGTACTTC.

This chain links TRBV29-1 with TRBJ1-5; possible D gene TRBD1, 5 bases. Germline V CDR1 and CDR2: SQVTM, ANQGSEA. Trimming left V 4 bases short and J 2 bases short, with 9 bases between. This CDR3 is built from 13 residues. CDR3 sequence reads: CSVGRGGNQPQHF. The CDR3 nucleotides read TGCAGCGTTGGAAGGGGTGGCAATCAGCCCCAGCATTTT.

The rearrangement links TRBV27 to TRBJ1-6; TRBD1 matches 10 bases. J gave up 4 bases and V 6 bases, and 0 bases lay outside the gene matches. Germline CDR1 MNHEY, CDR2 SMNVEV (reference sequence). The CDR3 spans 14 residues. DNA of the CDR3: TGTGCCAGCAGGGGACAGGGGTATAATTCACCCCTCCACTTT. Its translation: CASRGQGYNSPLHF.

The genes are TRBV19 and TRBJ1-5; the D gene is possibly TRBD1 (6 bases). V shed 6 bases and J shed 1 base, with 10 bases lying between them. The CDR3 consists of 14 residues. Germline values: CDR1 LNHDA, CDR2 SQIVND (reference sequence). The CDR3 region is CASRQGMSNQPQHF. Here the CDR3 DNA reads TGTGCCAGTAGGCAGGGGATGAGCAATCAGCCCCAGCATTTT.

The chain couples TRBV5-1 to TRBJ2-3; 7 positions agree with TRBD2. V shed 3 bases, J shed 2 bases, and the junction held 9 bases outside the gene matches. CDR1 and CDR2 from the germline V gene are SGHRS and YFSETQ. The CDR3 sequence is 16 residues long. The CDR3 nucleotides are TGCGCCAGCAGCTCCCTATTCCGGGGGGACACAGATACGCAGTATTTT. Translated: CASSSLFRGDTDTQYF. The full variable domain, in which reference TRBV5-1 and TRBJ2-3 provide the parts outside the CDR3, is KAGVTQTPRYLIKTRGQQVTLSCSPISGHRSVSWYQQTPGQGLQFLFEYFSETQRNKGNFPGRFSGRQFSNSRSEMNVSTLELGDSALYLCASSSLFRGDTDTQYFGPGTRLTVL.

The V and J genes are TRBV7-8 and TRBJ2-2, with D perhaps TRBD2 (6 bases). V lost 2 bases and J lost 6, with 13 bases in between. Germline CDR1 and CDR2: SGHVS and FQNEAQ. The CDR3 spans 15 residues. Here the CDR3 DNA reads TGTGCCAGCAGCTTATGGGGCGGGGTGGCCGGGGAGCTGTTTTTT. Residues: CASSLWGGVAGELFF.

The chain employs TRBV2 and TRBJ1-4, with a possible D match to TRBD1 (5 bases). From germline, CDR1 is SNHLY and CDR2 FYNNEI. This CDR3 has 14 amino acids. V lost 5 bases to trimming and J lost 7 bases, with 14 bases between them. Here the CDR3 DNA reads TGTGCCAGCAGTAGACAGTCTTTAGGTGAAAAACTGTTTTTT. Protein: CASSRQSLGEKLFF.

This clone has only a few counts. The V call is TRBV14, the J call TRBJ2-2, with D maybe TRBD2 (6 bases). CDR3 length equals 15 residues. CDR1 is SGHDN, CDR2 FVKESK, per germline. The V and J ends lost 4 bases and 1 base respectively, with 10 bases between them. In nucleotides, the CDR3 is TGTGCCAGCAGCCGGAGGGCCGTGAACACCGGGGAGCTGTTTTTT. Translated, it gives CASSRRAVNTGELFF.

The V and J genes are TRBV5-1 and TRBJ2-1; 9 bases map to TRBD1. V shed 4 bases, J shed 8 bases, and the junction held 1 base outside the gene matches. The germline V gene encodes CDR1 SGHRS and CDR2 YFSETQ. This CDR3 contains 12 residues. The CDR3 nucleotides read TGCGCCAGCAGCAGACAGGGGGATGAGCAGTTCTTC. The encoded protein is CASSRQGDEQFF.

The chain couples TRBV10-3 to TRBJ1-5; a weak D match, TRBD1 (5 bases). Looked up from germline, CDR1 is ENHRY and CDR2 is SYGVKD. This CDR3 region has 16 residues. V lost 10 bases, J lost 10 bases, and 29 bases lay in between. The CDR3 loop reads CATRAIITGSISPQHF. For the CDR3, the DNA is TGTGCCACCCGGGCCATCATCACAGGTTCAATCAGCCCCCAGCATTTT.

This clone appeared a few times. The gene calls are TRBV18 and TRBJ2-7, with D tentatively TRBD2 (5 bases). CDR1 is KGHSH, CDR2 LQKENI, per germline. This CDR3 region has 14 residues. The V end lost 0 bases, the J end lost 3 bases, and 9 bases lay between the germline ends. The chain's CDR3 is CASSPPEGFYEQYF. The CDR3, as DNA: TGTGCCAGCTCACCACCTGAGGGATTCTACGAGCAGTACTTC.

The chain has TRBV10-3 and TRBJ2-2, with no clear D. V lost 8 bases and J lost 6, with 7 bases in between. Germline CDR1 is ENHRY and CDR2 is SYGVKD. This CDR3 is built from 11 residues. Written as DNA, the CDR3 is TGTGCCATCCGGAGTGCCGGGGAGCTGTTTTTT. This gives the protein CAIRSAGELFF.

Remarks on this clone: At one end the junction does not follow the germline gene, possibly because of a read error. The chain recombines TRBV7-7 with TRBJ2-5; 13 bases match TRBD2. The CDR3 is 15 residues long. The germline V gene encodes CDR1 SSHAT and CDR2 FNYEAQ (reference sequence). The CDR3 protein is CASSIGTSGTETQYF. The CDR3 nucleotides read TGTGCTAGCAGCATCGGGACTAGCGGGACGGAGACCCAGTACTTC.

This chain joins TRBV29-1 and TRBJ2-1; maybe TRBD1 (5 bases). The germline V gene encodes CDR1 SQVTM and CDR2 ANQGSEA. Trimming took off 6 bases at V and 1 base at J, with 10 bases between the two ends. The CDR3 has 13 amino acids. DNA of the CDR3: TGCAGCGTAGTGGGGCGGTCCTACAATGAGCAGTTCTTC. As protein: CSVVGRSYNEQFF.

This clone appeared once. J is TRBJ2-5 and V is TRBV9, with D unresolved. In germline, CDR1 is SGDLS, CDR2 YYNGEE. This CDR3 has 12 amino acids. V dropped 7 bases and J dropped 5 bases, with 12 bases sitting between them. CDR3 residues: CASCESGETQYF. The CDR3 DNA reads TGTGCCAGCTGCGAGTCCGGGGAGACCCAGTACTTC. Using reference TRBV9 and TRBJ2-5 for the parts outside the CDR3, the full variable domain is DSGVTQTPKHLITATGQRVTLRCSPRSGDLSVYWYQQSLDQGLQFLIQYYNGEERAKGNILERFSAQQFPDLHSELNLSSLELGDSALYFCASCESGETQYFGPGTRLLVL.

The genes are TRBV12-5 and TRBJ2-5; D possibly corresponds to TRBD1 (5 bases). Germline loops: CDR1 LGHNT, CDR2 FRNRAP. The CDR3 is 12 amino acids. V lost 3 bases and J 5 bases, leaving 7 bases between the germline ends. The CDR3 region has the DNA TGTGCTAGTGGTTTCCCAGGGGAGACCCAGTACTTC. It specifies CASGFPGETQYF.

This clone was observed once. The rearrangement joins TRBV5-6 to TRBJ1-5, with D tentatively TRBD1 (6 bases). Per the germline V gene, CDR1 is SGHDT and CDR2 is YYEEEE. The CDR3 covers 15 residues. V lost 0 bases to trimming and J lost 7 bases, with 14 bases between them. This CDR3 is CASSLEGGADQPQHF. Here the CDR3 DNA reads TGTGCCAGCAGCTTGGAGGGGGGGGCGGACCAGCCCCAGCATTTT.

V is TRBV5-1 and J is TRBJ1-1, with no clear D. The length of the CDR3 is 15 residues. Germline CDR1 SGHRS, CDR2 YFSETQ. V was clipped by 4 bases and J by 8 bases, with 21 bases between them. Here the CDR3 DNA reads TGCGCCAGCAGCCCCGACAAGGGAGGCCGCCCAGAAGCTTTCTTT. Protein: CASSPDKGGRPEAFF.

The chain recombines TRBV19 with TRBJ2-1, with D unclear. V was pared by 3 bases and J by 9 bases, with 6 bases between. Germline assignment: CDR1 LNHDA and CDR2 SQIVND (reference sequence). The CDR3 sequence is 11 residues long. The CDR3 here is CASSIAPEQFF. DNA of the CDR3: TGTGCCAGTAGTATCGCGCCTGAGCAGTTCTTC.

The gene calls are TRBV5-6 and TRBJ2-1, with TRBD2 matching 7 bases. Trimming at V came to 0 bases and at J to 5 bases, leaving 5 bases not matched to a gene. The CDR3 length is 15 residues. The germline gives CDR1 SGHDT, CDR2 YYEEEE. The CDR3: CASSLVGLADNEQFF. CDR3 coding DNA: TGTGCCAGCAGCTTGGTCGGTCTAGCGGACAATGAGCAGTTCTTC. Together with reference TRBV5-6 and TRBJ2-1, the CDR3 gives the full variable domain: DAGVTQSPTHLIKTRGQQVTLRCSPKSGHDTVSWYQQALGQGPQFIFQYYEEEERQRGNFPDRFSGHQFPNYSSELNVNALLLGDSALYLCASSLVGLADNEQFFGPGTRLTVL.

V gene TRBV18 combines with J gene TRBJ1-1, with unresolved D. The V end was cut by 5 bases, the J end by 1 base, with 5 bases between. This CDR3 spans 12 amino acids. Germline-derived CDR1 and CDR2 are KGHSH and LQKENI. CDR3 sequence reads: CASSSRNTEAFF. DNA for the CDR3: TGTGCCAGCTCATCCAGGAACACTGAAGCTTTCTTT.

The chain is built from TRBV5-6 and TRBJ2-6; maybe TRBD1 (6 bases). Germline CDR1 reads SGHDT; CDR2 reads YYEEEE. The V gene lost 0 bases and the J gene lost 2 bases, with 12 bases spanning the gap. This CDR3 is built from 17 residues. CDR3 sequence: CASSLAGVYAGANVLTF. For the CDR3, the DNA is TGTGCCAGCAGCTTGGCAGGGGTCTACGCTGGGGCCAACGTCCTGACTTTC.